This TCR beta chain was found in a study of T cells in localized non-small cell lung cancer. Findings and caveats of the study: T cell clonality was highest in uninvolved adjacent lung, above tumor. There were a median roughly 62 of the top 100 tumor clones appearing in adjacent lung. As only one tumor region underwent sequencing, heterogeneity remains possible.

Assay used: immunoSEQ multiplex PCR; TCRdb lists only in-frame clones, some missing. This table holds some 27,000 clones, approximately 90% found once. The length of the CDR3 is 15 residues. Germline V CDR1 and CDR2: SNHLY, FYNNEI. Trimming cost V 2 bases and J 0 bases, with 9 bases left between them. As to this clone: Its antigen is as yet unknown.

This TCR came from a female donor aged 60 or older with stage III squamous cell lung carcinoma. Sample: peripheral blood, taken before any cancer treatment. V is TRBV2 and J is TRBJ2-3; D is undetermined. In nucleotides, the CDR3 is TGTGCCAGCAGTGAACCGGGTCTGAGCACAGATACGCAGTATTTT. This codes for CASSEPGLSTDTQYF.